This is a list of T cell receptor beta chains from one sample in a study of cytomegalovirus exposure and HLA in healthy donors. Using immunoSEQ multiplex PCR, the repertoire was profiled, and TCRdb retains in-frame clones only, with some absent. Of over 130,000 clones listed, over 75% were seen once; the top ten hold 0.4% to 0.55%. Sequences were obtained from PBMCs. Receptors originate from a woman aged 35 to 49 in good health and CMV-seronegative. Each CDR3 is given with its conserved first and last residue. Expanded clones get a size class; other rows say once, few or many, or leave the size out.

clone size,V gene,J gene,CDR3 protein
NA,TRBV10-3,TRBJ2-7,CAISAHPEQPIYEQYF
once,TRBV5-1,TRBJ2-3,CASSLIGQPTDTQYF
NA,TRBV6-5,TRBJ2-7,CASSYGTRSYEQYF
NA,TRBV11-2,TRBJ2-1,CASSLGAEQFF
NA,TRBV6-5,TRBJ2-7,CASSPRQGPYEQYF
once,TRBV4-1,TRBJ2-4,CASSQPDRVENIQYF
NA,TRBV6-6,TRBJ2-2,CASSYGAGGPAGELFF
NA,TRBV9,TRBJ2-7,CASSVAGTSGTYEQYF
NA,TRBV6-5,TRBJ2-3,CASSYSTSWPDTQYF
NA,TRBV6-5,NA,CASSYLGAYEQYF
NA,TRBV6-4,TRBJ2-3,CASSEASGTDTQYF
NA,TRBV28,TRBJ2-3,CASSTRLTGRDTQYF
NA,TRBV7-2,TRBJ2-7,CASSSLAGAYEQYF
few,TRBV4-1,TRBJ1-5,CASSQAVGDQPQHF
NA,TRBV28,NA,CASSLVGGAYEQYF
NA,TRBV10-3,TRBJ2-3,CAISDPNARRDTQYF
once,TRBV6-1,TRBJ2-2,CASSAGGGTGRTGELFF
NA,TRBV10-1,TRBJ2-3,CASSLREPDTQYF
NA,TRBV5-1,TRBJ2-3,CASSHTTGGGGDTQYF
NA,TRBV5-1,TRBJ2-7,CASSLGLSGYEQYF
NA,TRBV11-2,TRBJ2-3,CASSLRFAGGSDTQYF
NA,TRBV6-5,TRBJ2-2,CASSPPGGRVGELFF
NA,TRBV28,TRBJ2-2,CASRSSGRSAGELFF
NA,TRBV19,TRBJ1-2,CASSRQGADYGYTF
NA,TRBV30,TRBJ1-3,CAWRQGGNTIYF
NA,TRBV4-1,TRBJ2-2,CASRASGKSKTGELFF
NA,TRBV7-7,TRBJ1-1,CASSSDVGRETFF
NA,TRBV7-2,TRBJ2-1,CASSFSSSYNEQFF
NA,TRBV5-1,TRBJ2-1,CASSLGPPGSEQFF
NA,TRBV11-3,TRBJ2-1,CASSIGQGLSNEQFF
NA,TRBV13,TRBJ2-7,CASSLAGDEQYF
NA,TRBV2,TRBJ1-2,CASSRQELHGYTF
NA,TRBV11-3,TRBJ2-1,CASSLGGLEFNEQFF
NA,TRBV5-1,NA,CASSQETSSYEQYF
NA,TRBV27,TRBJ2-6,CASSFSGASGANVLTF
NA,TRBV5-5,TRBJ2-5,CASSLDSRIEETQYF
NA,TRBV5-1,TRBJ2-5,CASSIRGQTSGETQYF
NA,TRBV28,TRBJ2-7,CASSVETGTYEQYF
NA,TRBV30,TRBJ1-1,CAWVKAGNTEAFF
NA,TRBV6-5,TRBJ1-1,CASSYSGLLTGAFF
NA,TRBV7-2,TRBJ2-5,CASSPLAGEGETQYF
few,TRBV5-4,TRBJ1-3,CASSSQGVSSGNTIYF
NA,TRBV7-9,TRBJ1-3,CASSQTGGLGNTIYF
NA,TRBV7-3,TRBJ2-2,CASSPPGGHTGELFF
NA,TRBV28,TRBJ2-7,CASSLRAYSYEQYF
NA,TRBV7-6,TRBJ2-7,CASSSLRTFGFSYEQYF
NA,TRBV7-8,TRBJ1-2,CASSTQELSGYTF
NA,TRBV25-1,TRBJ2-5,CATSILGGDQETQYF
NA,TRBV9,TRBJ2-5,CASSVRGTAFETQYF
once,TRBV28,TRBJ1-5,CASSGGQGRQQPQHF
NA,TRBV30,TRBJ2-7,CAWERGSSYEQYF
NA,TRBV5-1,TRBJ2-1,CASSWEGPLANNEQFF
few,TRBV5-1,TRBJ2-4,CASSPMTSGSDIQYF
NA,TRBV5-6,TRBJ2-5,CASSVGGGETQYF
once,TRBV6-1,TRBJ2-1,CASSAFSAGGGYNEQFF
NA,TRBV5-1,TRBJ1-1,CASSGQGAHTEAFF
NA,TRBV7-9,TRBJ2-3,CASSFAWSDTQYF
NA,TRBV9,TRBJ2-4,CASSVGGGVQYF